This T cell receptor (beta chain) comes out of a study of blood T cell repertoires in COVID-19. Only in-frame clones appear in the TCRdb table, and some are missing; sequencing was by immunoSEQ multiplex PCR. The table has approximately 83,000 clones, roughly 71% seen once; the top ten hold approximately 10%. This CDR3 comprises 15 residues. Trimming took 2 bases from V and 6 from J, leaving 16 bases between them. Germline V gene lookup returns CDR1 MNHEY and CDR2 SVGAGI. The chain recombines TRBV6-5 with TRBJ1-1; no clear D. The receptor comes from a woman of 80 years or more with acute or convalescent COVID-19. Sequencing used peripheral blood. CDR3 protein: CASSYGSAEGAEAFF. In DNA, the CDR3 is TGTGCCAGCAGTTACGGATCCGCGGAAGGCGCTGAAGCTTTCTTT.